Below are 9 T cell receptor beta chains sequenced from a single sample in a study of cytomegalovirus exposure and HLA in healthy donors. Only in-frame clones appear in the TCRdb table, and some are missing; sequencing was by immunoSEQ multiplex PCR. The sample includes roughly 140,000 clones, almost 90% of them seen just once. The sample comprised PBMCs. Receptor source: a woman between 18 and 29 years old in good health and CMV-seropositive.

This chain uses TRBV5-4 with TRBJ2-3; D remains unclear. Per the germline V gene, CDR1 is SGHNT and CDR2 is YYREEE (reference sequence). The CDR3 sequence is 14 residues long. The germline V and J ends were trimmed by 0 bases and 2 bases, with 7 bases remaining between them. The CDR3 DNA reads TGTGCCAGCAGCTTGGATCGGTCCACAGATACGCAGTATTTT. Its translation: CASSLDRSTDTQYF.

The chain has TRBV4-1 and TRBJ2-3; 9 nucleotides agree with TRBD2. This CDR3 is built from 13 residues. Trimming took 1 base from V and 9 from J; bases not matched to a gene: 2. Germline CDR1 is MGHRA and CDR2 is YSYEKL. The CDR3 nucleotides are TGCGCCAGCAGCCAAGTAGCGGGAGTAACGCAGTATTTT. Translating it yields CASSQVAGVTQYF.

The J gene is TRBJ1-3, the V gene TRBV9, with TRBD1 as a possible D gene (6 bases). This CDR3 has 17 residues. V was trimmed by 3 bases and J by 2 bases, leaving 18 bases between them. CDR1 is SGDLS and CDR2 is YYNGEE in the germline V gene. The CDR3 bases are TGTGCCAGCAGCGGACAGGCCGCAGGGGAAGCTGGAAACACCATATATTTT. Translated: CASSGQAAGEAGNTIYF.

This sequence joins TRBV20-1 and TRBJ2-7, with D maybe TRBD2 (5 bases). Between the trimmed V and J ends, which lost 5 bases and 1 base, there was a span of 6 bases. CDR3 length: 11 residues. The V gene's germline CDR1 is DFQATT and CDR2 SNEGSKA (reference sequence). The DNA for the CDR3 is TGCAGTGCTGGGGAGTCCTACGAGCAGTACTTC. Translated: CSAGESYEQYF.

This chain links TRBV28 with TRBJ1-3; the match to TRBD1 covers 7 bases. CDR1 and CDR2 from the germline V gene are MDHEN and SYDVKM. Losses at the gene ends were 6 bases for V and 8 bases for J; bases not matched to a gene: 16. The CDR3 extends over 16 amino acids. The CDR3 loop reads CASRTLLDMQGDTIYF. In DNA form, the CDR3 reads TGTGCCAGCAGGACCCTCCTGGACATGCAGGGGGACACCATATATTTT.

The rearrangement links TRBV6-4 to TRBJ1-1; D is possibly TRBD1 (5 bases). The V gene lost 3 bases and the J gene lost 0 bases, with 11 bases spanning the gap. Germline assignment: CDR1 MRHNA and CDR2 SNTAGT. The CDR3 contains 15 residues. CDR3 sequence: CASSEGQGLNTEAFF. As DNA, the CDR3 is TGTGCCAGCAGTGAAGGGCAGGGTTTGAACACTGAAGCTTTCTTT.

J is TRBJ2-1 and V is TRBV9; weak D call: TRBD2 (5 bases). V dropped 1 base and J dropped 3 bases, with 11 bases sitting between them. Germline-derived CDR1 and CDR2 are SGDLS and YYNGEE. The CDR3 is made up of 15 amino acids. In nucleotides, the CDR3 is TGTGCCAGCAGCGTACGTCTAGCCCGCTACAATGAGCAGTTCTTC. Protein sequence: CASSVRLARYNEQFF. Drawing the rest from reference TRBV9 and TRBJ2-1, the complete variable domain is DSGVTQTPKHLITATGQRVTLRCSPRSGDLSVYWYQQSLDQGLQFLIQYYNGEERAKGNILERFSAQQFPDLHSELNLSSLELGDSALYFCASSVRLARYNEQFFGPGTRLTVL.

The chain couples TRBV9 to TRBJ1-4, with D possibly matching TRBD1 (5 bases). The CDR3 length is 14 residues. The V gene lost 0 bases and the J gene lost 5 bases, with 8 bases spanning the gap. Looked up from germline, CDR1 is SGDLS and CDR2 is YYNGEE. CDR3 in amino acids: CASSVGRVNEKLFF. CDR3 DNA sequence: TGTGCCAGCAGCGTAGGCAGGGTCAATGAAAAACTGTTTTTT.

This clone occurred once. CDR3 DNA sequence: TGTGCCAGCAGGGGACTAGCGGACGTCACAGATACGCAGTATTTT. Amino acid sequence: CASRGLADVTDTQYF. The chain has TRBV27 and TRBJ2-3, with TRBD2 matching over 11 bases. The CDR3 sequence is 15 residues long. The germline CDR1 and CDR2 sequences are MNHEY and SMNVEV (reference sequence). J gave up 2 bases and V 6 bases, and 4 bases lay outside the gene matches.